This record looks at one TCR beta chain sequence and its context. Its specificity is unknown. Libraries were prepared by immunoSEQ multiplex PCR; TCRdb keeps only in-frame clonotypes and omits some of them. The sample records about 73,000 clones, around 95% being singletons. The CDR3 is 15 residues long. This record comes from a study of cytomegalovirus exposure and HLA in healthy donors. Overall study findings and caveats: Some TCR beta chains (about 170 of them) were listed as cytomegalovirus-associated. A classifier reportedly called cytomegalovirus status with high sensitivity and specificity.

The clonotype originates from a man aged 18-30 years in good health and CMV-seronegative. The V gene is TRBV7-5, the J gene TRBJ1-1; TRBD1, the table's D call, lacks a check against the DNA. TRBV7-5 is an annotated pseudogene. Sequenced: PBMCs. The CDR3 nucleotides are TGTGTCAGAAGCTTTAGTGGCAGGAACAACACTGAAGCTTTCTTT. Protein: CVRSFSGRNNTEAFF.